A selection of T cell receptor beta chains follows, all from one sample in a study of cytomegalovirus exposure and HLA in healthy donors. The repertoire was sequenced with immunoSEQ multiplex PCR; TCRdb's copy has only in-frame clones and lacks some. Of fewer than 150,000 clones listed, more than 60% are singletons. Specimen: PBMCs. All receptors derive from a male donor in good health and CMV-seronegative. Each CDR3 is given with its conserved first and last residue. D genes are given only for firm matches. Expanded clones are given a class, and other clones once, few, many or no size at all.

d_gene	abundance	v_gene	j_gene	CDR3nt	CDR3aa
.	.	TRBV5-1	TRBJ1-2	TGCGCCAGCAGCCGGGACTTGGACTATGGCTACACCTTC	CASSRDLDYGYTF
.	.	TRBV11-3	TRBJ2-3	TGTGCCAGCAGCTTTTCTGGGAGGCAGTATTTT	CASSFSGRQYF
.	few	TRBV6-6	TRBJ1-2	TGTGCCAGCAGTAGTCAGGGGCCCTATGGCTACACCTTC	CASSSQGPYGYTF
TRBD2	.	TRBV7-9	TRBJ2-5	TGTGCCAGCAGCCCGCCGGGGGGGGAGACCCAGTACTTC	CASSPPGGETQYF
TRBD2	.	TRBV5-6	TRBJ2-3	TGTGCCAGCAGCTCCACTGGACTAGCGGGGGGGAATCAAGATACGCAGTATTTT	CASSSTGLAGGNQDTQYF
.	.	TRBV5-6	TRBJ1-6	TGTGCCAGCAGCTTCGGGAACAATTCACCCCTCCACTTT	CASSFGNNSPLHF
.	.	TRBV5-5	TRBJ2-2	TGTGCCAGCAGCTTCTTAGGGGTCTCGAACACCGGGGAGCTGTTTTTT	CASSFLGVSNTGELFF
.	few	TRBV27	TRBJ2-7	TGTGCCAGCTCCCGGGCTAACGGGGTATCGTACGAGCAGTACTTC	CASSRANGVSYEQYF
.	.	TRBV12-5	TRBJ1-5	TGTGCTAGTGGTTTGGACCAGGGGAGCAATCAGCCCCAGCATTTT	CASGLDQGSNQPQHF
TRBD1	.	TRBV11-2	TRBJ1-3	TGTGCCAGCAGCTTGTCAGGGGGCTCTGGAAACACCATATATTTT	CASSLSGGSGNTIYF
TRBD1	.	TRBV5-1	TRBJ1-2	TGCGCCAGCAGACCTGGACAGGGGGCCCTAGGGAACTATGGCTACACCTTC	CASRPGQGALGNYGYTF
.	.	TRBV5-4	TRBJ2-1	TGTGCCAGCGGAGATAGAATCTACAATGAGCAGTTCTTC	CASGDRIYNEQFF
TRBD1	.	TRBV7-3	TRBJ2-3	TGTGCCAGCAGCCCAACGGGACAGGCGAGCACAGATACGCAGTATTTT	CASSPTGQASTDTQYF
.	.	TRBV27	TRBJ2-7	TGTGCCAGCAGTTTCGGCGGGTCCGGCCGCTACGAGCAGTACTTC	CASSFGGSGRYEQYF
TRBD1	.	TRBV4-3	TRBJ1-4	TGCGCCAGCAGCGTGGGACAGACCTCTAATGAAAAACTGTTTTTT	CASSVGQTSNEKLFF
TRBD1	.	TRBV5-1	TRBJ2-5	TGCGCCAGCAGCCCCATGAATGGACAGGGGGCTAGAGAGACCCAGTACTTC	CASSPMNGQGARETQYF
TRBD2	.	TRBV11-1	TRBJ2-3	TGTGCCAGCAGCCCTAATCCTTTTACCGCGGGAGGACTCCGGGATACGCAGTATTTT	CASSPNPFTAGGLRDTQYF
TRBD2	.	TRBV4-3	TRBJ2-7	TGCGCCAGCAGCCGAGGACTAGCGGGGGCGAATGAGCAGTACTTC	CASSRGLAGANEQYF
.	.	TRBV5-1	TRBJ2-4	TGCGCCAGCAGCCCACTCCCAGGGGCAGCCAAAAACATTCAGTACTTC	CASSPLPGAAKNIQYF
.	.	TRBV7-2	TRBJ1-3	TGTGCCAGCAGCTACGACAGCTCTGGAAACACCATATATTTT	CASSYDSSGNTIYF
.	.	TRBV11-3	TRBJ1-3	TGTGCCAGCAGCTTAGACTCCCTCTCTGGAAACACCATATATTTT	CASSLDSLSGNTIYF
.	.	TRBV5-1	TRBJ1-4	TGCGCCAGCAGCTTGGTCTTGGGGGCGGTAGCAACTAATGAAAAACTGTTTTTT	CASSLVLGAVATNEKLFF
.	.	TRBV6-5	TRBJ1-2	TGTGCCAGCAGTGATGAACCAGGGATCTACGGCTACACCTTC	CASSDEPGIYGYTF
.	few	TRBV4-3	TRBJ2-2	TGCGCCAGCAGCCAAGAGGGCAGGAACACCGGGGAGCTGTTTTTT	CASSQEGRNTGELFF
TRBD1	.	TRBV5-1	TRBJ1-2	TGCGCCAGCAGCTTGGACAGGGGAGTCTACGGCTACCCCTTC	CASSLDRGVYGYPF
.	.	TRBV7-6	TRBJ2-3	TGTGCCAGCAGCGGAATGGGGGGAGGCGCGGATACGCAGTATTTT	CASSGMGGGADTQYF
TRBD1	.	TRBV7-3	TRBJ2-1	TGTGCCAGCAGCCAAGACAGGGGTGGGGAGCAGTTCTTC	CASSQDRGGEQFF
.	.	TRBV30	TRBJ1-4	TGTGCCTGGAGTACCCCTGCGACAGGAGCTAATGAAAAACTGTTTTTT	CAWSTPATGANEKLFF
TRBD1	.	TRBV5-4	TRBJ1-6	TGTGCCAGCAGCCGGCAAGGGACAGTATATTCACCCCTCCACTTT	CASSRQGTVYSPLHF
.	.	TRBV7-6	TRBJ2-1	TGTGCCAGCAGCCTGAGGGCGCACAATGAGCAGTTCTTC	CASSLRAHNEQFF
.	.	TRBV7-3	TRBJ1-2	TGTGCCAGCTCTCAGGGAGGCAGGCGTACATTTAACTATGGCTACACCTTC	CASSQGGRRTFNYGYTF
.	.	TRBV28	TRBJ1-1	TGTGCCAGCAGTTTGATTCAGCGCCCCACTGAAGCTTTCTTT	CASSLIQRPTEAFF
.	.	TRBV11-3	TRBJ2-1	TGTGCCAGCAGCCCGGAAGGGGTGTACAATGAGCAGTTCTTC	CASSPEGVYNEQFF
TRBD2	.	TRBV5-1	TRBJ2-1	TGCGCCAGCAGCTTGGGGGGACTAGCGGGGACGTTCAATGAGCAGTTCTTC	CASSLGGLAGTFNEQFF
TRBD1	.	TRBV5-1	TRBJ2-7	TGCGCCAGCAGCTCCCGCCCCGGACAGGGCTACGAGCAGTACTTC	CASSSRPGQGYEQYF
.	few	TRBV5-1	TRBJ1-1	TGCGCCAGCAGCTTGGGGGCCAGGTCTGGCACCCTTAACACTGAAGCTTTCTTT	CASSLGARSGTLNTEAFF
.	.	TRBV5-4	TRBJ1-1	TGTGCCAGCAGCTTGGCCCGGGTGAACACTGAAGCTTTCTTT	CASSLARVNTEAFF
TRBD2	.	TRBV12-5	TRBJ2-4	TGTGCTAGTTACGATTCTCCGGGACTAGTCGGATACTTC	CASYDSPGLVGYF
TRBD2	once	TRBV18	TRBJ2-3	TGTGCCAGCTCACCAAGGACTAGCGGGGGCACAGATACGCAGTATTTT	CASSPRTSGGTDTQYF
.	.	TRBV28	TRBJ2-7	TGTGCCAGCAGACTGACACAGTACGAGCAGTACTTC	CASRLTQYEQYF
.	once	TRBV19	TRBJ1-1	TGTGCCAGTAGTATCAGGGCCACTGAAGCTTTCTTT	CASSIRATEAFF